These T cell receptor beta chains were read from a single sample in a study of T cell responses to AZD1222 COVID-19 vaccine. Produced via immunoSEQ multiplex PCR; TCRdb's table is partial and in-frame only. The sample yields some 140,000 clones, 85% to 90% seen once. The sequences come from peripheral blood, collected on day 0 of AZD1222 vaccination. These receptors came from an adult in good health. Each CDR3 is given with its conserved first and last residue. The D gene is left open where the match is weak. Only some rows state a clone size, as once, few, many or a class for expanded clones.

clone_size d_call j_call v_call cdr3_nt cdr3_aa
- - TRBJ1-1 TRBV6-5 TGTGCCAGCAGGAAGGGACGGATGAACACTGAAGCTTTCTTT CASRKGRMNTEAFF
- - TRBJ1-4 TRBV25-1 TGTGCCACAATATGGTCTAATGAAAAACTGTTTTTT CATIWSNEKLFF
- - TRBJ1-2 TRBV6-5 TGTGCCAGCAGGGACAGTCACTATGGCTACACCTTC CASRDSHYGYTF
- TRBD1 TRBJ1-1 TRBV28 TGTGCCAGCAGTCCCCGCGACAGGGGAACGGCTGAAGCTTTCTTT CASSPRDRGTAEAFF
- - TRBJ2-7 TRBV6-5 TGTGCCAGCCAGGTCGGTGGCAGCGCTATGGGCGAGCAGTACTTC CASQVGGSAMGEQYF
- TRBD1 TRBJ1-2 TRBV4-2 TGTGCCAGCAGCCCGGGGACAGGGGCCCGATCTAACTATGGCTACACCTTC CASSPGTGARSNYGYTF
- - TRBJ1-3 TRBV6-1 TGTGCCAGCAGTGAGCTTGACGGCGGCTCTGGAAACACCATATATTTT CASSELDGGSGNTIYF
- TRBD1 TRBJ1-1 TRBV12-5 TGTGCTAGTGGTTCCCCGTTCGGGACAGGGTACACTGAAGCTTTCTTT CASGSPFGTGYTEAFF
- - TRBJ2-7 TRBV6-2/TRBV6-3 TGTGCCAGCACCCCGCTGGGGACAAACGAGCAGTACTTC CASTPLGTNEQYF
- - TRBJ1-5 TRBV19 TGTGCCAGTAGTAGAGGGGGGCCGGGGCATCAGCCCCAGCATTTT CASSRGGPGHQPQHF
- TRBD1 TRBJ1-1 TRBV7-9 TGTGCCAGCAACAAACAGGGGGAAGCTTTCTTT CASNKQGEAFF
- TRBD2 TRBJ2-7 TRBV10-3 TGTGCCATCCGGGGGGGCACCTACGAGCAGTACTTC CAIRGGTYEQYF
- - TRBJ2-1 TRBV28 TGTGCCAGCAGTTTATCATCGGTAGGGCAGTTCTTC CASSLSSVGQFF
- TRBD2 TRBJ2-3 TRBV7-6 TGTGCCAGCAGCTTCCTAGCGGGAAAAACTGCAGATACGCAGTATTTT CASSFLAGKTADTQYF
once TRBD1 TRBJ2-7 TRBV7-9 TGTGCCAGCAGCCCAGACAGGGGGGGACCATTTTCCGAGCAGTACTTC CASSPDRGGPFSEQYF
- - TRBJ1-1 TRBV15 TGTGCCACCAGCAGAGGTGCACTCGACACTGAAGCTTTCTTT CATSRGALDTEAFF
- - TRBJ1-5 TRBV10-3 TGTGCCATCAGTGAGGGGCATCCGGGCAACCAGCCCCAGCATTTT CAISEGHPGNQPQHF
- TRBD1 TRBJ1-1 TRBV18 TGTGCCAGCTCACCGGGACAGGGGAACACTGAAGCTTTCTTT CASSPGQGNTEAFF
- - TRBJ1-1 TRBV12-2 TGTGCAAGTCGCTTATCCCTGACCCGGCCCGAGGGTTACATGAACACTGAAGCTTTCTTT CASRLSLTRPEGYMNTEAFF
- - TRBJ1-2 TRBV27 TGTGCCAGCAGTTCCTCGCGGGCAGGGGCAGGCTATGGCTACACCTTC CASSSSRAGAGYGYTF
- TRBD1 TRBJ1-6 TRBV6-5 TGTGCCAGCGGACAGGGGAATTCACCCCTCCACTTT CASGQGNSPLHF
once - TRBJ1-3 TRBV10-2 TGCGCCAGCAGGCCACGTGGGACCTCTGGAAACACCATATATTTT CASRPRGTSGNTIYF
- - TRBJ1-4 TRBV6-5 TGTGCCAGCAGTTACTATACAGGTTCGAATGAAAAACTGTTTTTT CASSYYTGSNEKLFF
- - TRBJ1-1 TRBV7-2 TGTGCCAGCAGCTTAGACGGTTCTGGTGAAGCTTTCTTT CASSLDGSGEAFF